The 26 T cell receptor beta chains below all came from one sample that was sequenced in a study of glioma-infiltrating T cells after dendritic cell vaccination (dated by TCRdb to about 2016). The time point tag for this specimen amounts to: after dendritic cell vaccination, including at tumor progression/relapse. The method was the immunoSEQ multiplex PCR assay. In its TCRdb copy, this immuneACCESS table keeps in-frame sequences only and misses some clones. Where compared with another copy, unresolved V genes explain less than half of these, and the others have no known cause. The sample data list about 65,000 clones, and around nine tenths of these were observed just once. The top ten clonotypes cover 11% of the sample. Sequencing was performed on blood, taken after dendritic cell vaccination. These receptor sequences come from a human donor with glioblastoma.

The chain uses TRBV7-3 and TRBJ2-3, with a tentative D call TRBD1 (6 bases). There are 15 residues in the CDR3. Trimming stripped 5 bases from V and 6 bases from J, with 18 bases between. Germline V gene lookup returns CDR1 SGHTA and CDR2 FQGTGA. As DNA, the CDR3 is TGTGCCAGCAGCCCCCGATTGGGGGCATCGGATACGCAGTATTTT. Protein sequence: CASSPRLGASDTQYF.

This clone was observed once. The chain has TRBV30 and TRBJ2-2; TRBD1 agrees at 7 bases. V lost 3 bases and J lost 7; bases outside the gene matches: 5. Germline values: CDR1 GTSNPN, CDR2 SVGIG (reference sequence). The CDR3 sequence is 13 residues long. CDR3 bases: TGTGCCTGGAGGGAACAGGGGAGCGGGGAGCTGTTTTTT. Translating gives CAWREQGSGELFF.

V usage is TRBV6-5 and J usage is TRBJ1-2; D gene uncertain. CDR1 MNHEY and CDR2 SVGAGI come from the germline V gene. V lost 5 bases and J 4 bases, leaving 14 bases between the germline ends. The CDR3 has 14 residues. In DNA, the CDR3 is TGTGCCAGCAGTGACCCGGGAGGGCGCTATGGCTACACCTTC. Its translation: CASSDPGGRYGYTF.

The V call is TRBV7-2, the J call TRBJ2-5; 10 bases map to TRBD2. The better agreement between TRBJ2-7 and the DNA end casts doubt on the J call. Germline values: CDR1 SGHTA, CDR2 FQGNSA. The CDR3 contains 15 residues. The CDR3 reads CASSPPSGSSYEQYF. CDR3 DNA sequence: TGTGCCAGCAGCCCCCCTAGCGGGAGCTCGTACGAGCAGTACTTC.

The chain has TRBV4-2 and TRBJ1-5; D is perhaps TRBD1 (5 bases). The germline gives CDR1 LGHNA, CDR2 YNFKEQ. V was pared by 3 bases and J by 2 bases, with 11 bases between. The CDR3 totals 15 residues. The CDR3 here is CASSQIAGRNQPQHF. The CDR3 region has the DNA TGTGCCAGCAGCCAGATAGCAGGGCGCAATCAGCCCCAGCATTTT.

The chain employs TRBV12-5 and TRBJ1-1; perhaps TRBD1 as D (5 bases). The CDR3 has 14 residues. Trimming stripped 6 bases from V and 6 bases from J, with 17 bases between. The germline V gene encodes CDR1 LGHNT and CDR2 FRNRAP. CDR3 in amino acids: CASGPTGGRAEAFF. The CDR3 bases are TGTGCTAGTGGCCCTACGGGGGGTAGGGCTGAAGCTTTCTTT.

The J gene is TRBJ1-5, the V gene TRBV28; possible D gene TRBD1, 6 bases. This CDR3 spans 14 amino acids. Germline V gene data show CDR1 as MDHEN and CDR2 as SYDVKM. The germline V and J ends were trimmed by 5 bases and 3 bases, with 11 bases remaining between them. CDR3 loop: CASSGDRFNQPQHF. CDR3 coding DNA: TGTGCCAGCAGTGGCGACAGGTTCAATCAGCCCCAGCATTTT.

V is TRBV15 and J is TRBJ1-2; D is uncertain. CDR1 LNHNV and CDR2 YYDKDF come from the germline V gene (reference sequence). Trimming removed 6 bases at V and 5 bases at J, with 16 bases between. There are 14 residues in the CDR3. CDR3 loop: CATRGPREEYGYTF. The CDR3 nucleotides read TGTGCCACCAGGGGTCCACGGGAGGAGTATGGCTACACCTTC.

The chain has TRBV7-2 and TRBJ1-1; D is possibly TRBD1 (5 bases). This CDR3 region has 14 residues. From germline, CDR1 is SGHTA and CDR2 FQGNSA. The V end was cut by 5 bases, the J end by 3 bases, with 13 bases between. Here the CDR3 reads CASSQARGYTEAFF. The CDR3 region has the DNA TGTGCCAGCAGCCAGGCCCGGGGGTACACTGAAGCTTTCTTT.

The rearrangement uses TRBV7-9 and TRBJ2-3; the match to TRBD1 covers 7 bases. CDR1 is SEHNR and CDR2 is FQNEAQ in the germline V gene (reference sequence). The CDR3 is 16 amino acids. Unmatched junction bases numbered 13, after V lost 4 bases and J lost 6 bases. The CDR3 DNA follows: TGTGCCAGCAGCTCGCGACAGGGACGCCTCGCCGATACGCAGTATTTT. This translates into CASSSRQGRLADTQYF. The whole variable domain, filled in from reference TRBV7-9 and TRBJ2-3, reads DTGVSQNPRHKITKRGQNVTFRCDPISEHNRLYWYRQTLGQGPEFLTYFQNEAQLEKSRLLSDRFSAERPKGSFSTLEIQRTEQGDSAMYLCASSSRQGRLADTQYFGPGTRLTVL.

V gene TRBV6-1 combines with J gene TRBJ1-3, with D possibly being TRBD1 (5 bases). The CDR3 is made up of 13 amino acids. The germline V gene has CDR1 MNHNS and CDR2 SASEGT. V dropped 8 bases and J dropped 0 bases, with 8 bases sitting between them. The CDR3 sequence: CASSQGSGNTIYF. The DNA of the CDR3 is TGTGCCAGCTCTCAGGGCTCTGGAAACACCATATATTTT.

The chain has TRBV7-9 and TRBJ2-1, with TRBD1 as a possible D gene (5 bases). The V end lost 2 bases, the J end lost 8 bases, and 10 bases lay between the germline ends. Germline CDR1 is SEHNR and CDR2 is FQNEAQ (reference sequence). There are 13 residues in the CDR3. CDR3 sequence: CASSLSRGHEQFF. CDR3 coding DNA: TGTGCCAGCAGCTTATCAAGGGGTCATGAGCAGTTCTTC.

V and J are TRBV6-1 and TRBJ2-1, with TRBD1 identical over 9 bases. Germline CDR1 MNHNS, CDR2 SASEGT. V shed 1 base, J shed 3 bases, and the junction held 7 bases outside the gene matches. This CDR3 is 17 amino acids long. The CDR3 sequence is CASSEGWGTGYYNEQFF. The CDR3 region has the DNA TGTGCCAGCAGTGAAGGGTGGGGGACAGGGTACTACAATGAGCAGTTCTTC.

This clone was counted between two and nine times. The chain links TRBV28 to TRBJ2-1, with TRBD1 identical over 11 bases. With 6 bases clipped from V and 7 bases from J, the junction kept 5 bases outside the gene matches. Germline V gene data show CDR1 as MDHEN and CDR2 as SYDVKM. This CDR3 has 14 residues. In DNA, the CDR3 is TGTGCCAGCAGAAGGGACAGGGGGTCGAATGAGCAGTTCTTC. Translation: CASRRDRGSNEQFF.

This clone was counted only a few times. The V and J genes are TRBV5-1 and TRBJ1-3; D gene ambiguous. The germline gives CDR1 SGHRS, CDR2 YFSETQ. V lost 4 bases and J 7 bases, leaving 12 bases between the germline ends. The CDR3 sequence is 13 residues long. The DNA for the CDR3 is TGCGCCAGCAGCGAAGGACTGGGGAACACCATATATTTT. Protein sequence: CASSEGLGNTIYF.

The rearrangement joins TRBV27 to TRBJ1-5; 9 bases map to TRBD1. CDR3 size: 16 residues. V trimming: 10 bases; J trimming: 1 base; junction bases outside the gene matches: 11. Germline-derived CDR1 and CDR2 are MNHEY and SMNVEV (reference sequence). The CDR3 loop is CATMGQGGPSNQPQHF. The CDR3 coding sequence is TGTGCCACCATGGGACAGGGAGGCCCCAGCAATCAGCCCCAGCATTTT.

This chain links TRBV7-2 with TRBJ1-4, with 7 bases fitting TRBD1. Losses at the gene ends were 4 bases for V and 4 bases for J; bases not matched to a gene: 9. Germline V gene sequence: CDR1 SGHTA, CDR2 FQGNSA. The CDR3 runs to 16 residues. The CDR3 DNA sequence: TGTGCCAGCAGCTCACCCCCCGGGACAGTTAATGAAAAACTGTTTTTT. This codes for CASSSPPGTVNEKLFF.

This clone was picked up one time. This chain connects TRBV7-2 to TRBJ1-5; D is uncertain. CDR1 SGHTA and CDR2 FQGNSA come from the germline V gene. The CDR3 sequence is 15 residues long. With 3 bases removed from V and 1 base from J, the gap between germline ends came to 10 bases. The CDR3 region has the DNA TGTGCCAGCAGCTTCGGGGTGTCAAGCAATCAGCCCCAGCATTTT. It encodes CASSFGVSSNQPQHF. The full variable domain, with the rest looked up from reference TRBV7-2 and TRBJ1-5, is GAGVSQSPSNKVTEKGKDVELRCDPISGHTALYWYRQSLGQGLEFLIYFQGNSAPDKSGLPSDRFSAERTGGSVSTLTIQRTQQEDSAVYLCASSFGVSSNQPQHFGDGTRLSIL.

In its sample, this clone was seen once. The J gene is TRBJ1-1, the V gene TRBV5-1, with TRBD1 identical over 7 bases. CDR3 length: 13 amino acids. Germline-derived CDR1 and CDR2 are SGHRS and YFSETQ. The V and J ends lost 4 bases and 4 bases, in that order; junction bases with no gene match: 4. The CDR3 protein is CASSTQGVTEAFF. The CDR3 nucleotides read TGCGCCAGCAGCACCCAGGGGGTCACTGAAGCTTTCTTT. Full variable domain (rest looked up from reference TRBV5-1 and TRBJ1-1): KAGVTQTPRYLIKTRGQQVTLSCSPISGHRSVSWYQQTPGQGLQFLFEYFSETQRNKGNFPGRFSGRQFSNSRSEMNVSTLELGDSALYLCASSTQGVTEAFFGQGTRLTVV.

V and J are TRBV2 and TRBJ1-4; 7 positions agree with TRBD1. This CDR3 spans 14 amino acids. With V trimmed by 5 bases and J by 4 bases, 4 bases remained unmatched. Germline CDR1 is SNHLY and CDR2 is FYNNEI. The CDR3 DNA follows: TGTGCCAGCAGTATACGGGACAGTAATGAAAAACTGTTTTTT. This sequence encodes CASSIRDSNEKLFF.

The rearrangement joins TRBV11-1 to TRBJ2-3, with TRBD1 as a possible D gene (5 bases). The germline V and J ends were trimmed by 5 bases and 2 bases, with 20 bases remaining between them. Germline V gene data show CDR1 as SGHAT and CDR2 as FQDESV (reference sequence). This CDR3 has 17 residues. CDR3 in amino acids: CASSQRGKDRYTDTQYF. In nucleotides, the CDR3 is TGTGCCAGCAGCCAACGTGGTAAAGACAGATACACAGATACGCAGTATTTT.

The chain is built from TRBV5-1 and TRBJ2-3; a weak D match, TRBD2 (6 bases). Trimming removed 2 bases from V and 10 bases from J, with 20 bases in between. From germline, CDR1 is SGHRS and CDR2 YFSETQ. The CDR3 covers 15 residues. Written as DNA, the CDR3 is TGCGCCAGCAGCTTAGCACTAGCCAGTCCGGGGGCGCAGTATTTT. This encodes CASSLALASPGAQYF.

The rearrangement links TRBV19 to TRBJ2-5; D uncertain. The CDR3 runs to 13 residues. Looked up from germline, CDR1 is LNHDA and CDR2 is SQIVND (reference sequence). V shed 6 bases and J shed 2 bases, with 10 bases lying between them. The CDR3 region has the DNA TGTGCCAGTAGCCGAGGCGGACAAGAGACCCAGTACTTC. It encodes CASSRGGQETQYF.

The rearrangement uses TRBV6-1 and TRBJ2-5, with a tentative D call TRBD1 (6 bases). Trimming left V 6 bases short and J 0 bases short, with 11 bases between. Germline-derived CDR1 and CDR2 are MNHNS and SASEGT. CDR3 length: 14 residues. CDR3 nucleotide sequence: TGTGCCAGCAGAGTAAGGACAGACCAAGAGACCCAGTACTTC. It specifies CASRVRTDQETQYF.

The rearrangement joins TRBV5-8 to TRBJ1-1, with TRBD1 identical over 7 bases. The CDR3 extends over 15 amino acids. The junction had 9 bases not matched to a gene; V was cut back by 7 bases and J by 0 bases. Germline loops: CDR1 SGHTS, CDR2 YDEGEE. In nucleotides, the CDR3 is TGTGCCAGCCGCCTCGGACAGGCCATGAACACTGAAGCTTTCTTT. It specifies CASRLGQAMNTEAFF.

The chain combines TRBV6-8 with TRBJ2-5; D may be TRBD2 (6 bases). V lost 5 bases to trimming and J lost 2 bases, with 12 bases between them. This CDR3 is 14 amino acids long. Germline assignment: CDR1 MNHGY and CDR2 SAAAGT. CDR3 amino acids: CASSARDWQETQYF. The CDR3 DNA follows: TGTGCCAGCAGTGCCCGGGACTGGCAAGAGACCCAGTACTTC.